The 20 T cell receptor beta chains presented below share a single source sample, sequenced in a study of blood T cell repertoires in COVID-19. Produced via immunoSEQ multiplex PCR; TCRdb's table is partial and in-frame only. The table shows about 150,000 clones, with about 92% occurring only once. Sequencing was done on a sample of peripheral blood. These receptors came from a human donor in a cohort sampled during active COVID-19.

This CDR3 is CASSDRGTQPQHF. CDR3 in DNA: TGTGCCAGCAGTGACAGGGGAACTCAGCCCCAGCATTTT. V is TRBV25-1 and J is TRBJ1-5, with a weak D call TRBD1 (6 bases). V gave up 3 bases and J gave up 6 bases, with 9 bases separating them. CDR3 length equals 13 residues. Germline CDR1 is MGHDK and CDR2 is SYGVNS.

The chain couples TRBV2 to TRBJ1-2; D possibly corresponds to TRBD1 (5 bases). The V end was cut by 6 bases, the J end by 4 bases, with 12 bases between. The CDR3 has 13 amino acids. The germline V gene has CDR1 SNHLY and CDR2 FYNNEI. CDR3 in amino acids: CASRSQGSYGYTF. As DNA, the CDR3 is TGTGCCAGCAGATCGCAGGGTAGCTATGGCTACACCTTC.

The chain couples TRBV5-1 to TRBJ1-6; the match to TRBD1 covers 7 bases. V lost 4 bases and J lost 3; bases outside the gene matches: 4. CDR3 length: 15 amino acids. Germline values: CDR1 SGHRS, CDR2 YFSETQ. CDR3 bases: TGCGCCAGCAGCCCTAACAGGGGCTATAATTCACCCCTCCACTTT. This gives the protein CASSPNRGYNSPLHF.

J is TRBJ2-3 and V is TRBV7-9; 14 nucleotides agree with TRBD2. With 4 bases clipped from V and 4 bases from J, the junction kept 4 bases outside the gene matches. The CDR3 totals 16 residues. CDR1 is SEHNR and CDR2 is FQNEAQ in the germline V gene (reference sequence). In DNA form, the CDR3 reads TGTGCCAGCAGCTCGGGACTAGCGGGGGTCTCAGATACGCAGTATTTT. It yields the protein CASSSGLAGVSDTQYF. The whole variable domain, filled in from reference TRBV7-9 and TRBJ2-3, reads DTGVSQNPRHKITKRGQNVTFRCDPISEHNRLYWYRQTLGQGPEFLTYFQNEAQLEKSRLLSDRFSAERPKGSFSTLEIQRTEQGDSAMYLCASSSGLAGVSDTQYFGPGTRLTVL.

This clone came up once. The chain combines TRBV29-1 with TRBJ1-2, with 10 bases lining up with TRBD1. The CDR3 is made up of 13 amino acids. Germline V gene sequence: CDR1 SQVTM, CDR2 ANQGSEA. Unmatched junction bases numbered 5, after V lost 6 bases and J lost 4 bases. The CDR3 here is CSVGGQGSYGYTF. CDR3 sequence (DNA): TGCAGCGTGGGGGGACAGGGGAGCTATGGCTACACCTTC.

The rearrangement links TRBV11-1 to TRBJ2-7; 7 nucleotides line up with TRBD1. The CDR3 spans 16 residues. The V gene end was trimmed by 0 bases and the J gene end by 3 bases; junction bases not matched to a gene: 8. From germline, CDR1 is SGHAT and CDR2 FQDESV (reference sequence). In DNA form, the CDR3 reads TGTGCCAGCAGCTTAGCGTTGGAACAGGGGAACTACGAGCAGTACTTC. It encodes CASSLALEQGNYEQYF.

V usage is TRBV10-3 and J usage is TRBJ1-3, with 10 positions matching TRBD1. J was trimmed by 2 bases and V by 8 bases; bases with no gene match: 0. The CDR3 consists of 13 residues. CDR1 and CDR2 from the germline V gene are ENHRY and SYGVKD. The CDR3: CAIGQGAGNTIYF. For the CDR3, the DNA is TGTGCCATCGGACAGGGGGCTGGAAACACCATATATTTT.

The chain joins TRBV27 to TRBJ2-3; TRBD2 matches 7 bases. The V and J ends lost 3 bases and 0 bases, in that order; junction bases with no gene match: 3. The CDR3 extends over 15 amino acids. Germline V gene data show CDR1 as MNHEY and CDR2 as SMNVEV (reference sequence). DNA of the CDR3: TGTGCCAGCAGTTTGGCGGGGGTTAGCACAGATACGCAGTATTTT. Translating gives CASSLAGVSTDTQYF.

The chain uses TRBV3-1 (or the pseudogene TRBV3-2) and TRBJ2-7, with TRBD2 matching 7 bases. Germline V gene data show CDR1 as LGHDT and CDR2 as YNNKEL (reference sequence). The CDR3 has 15 residues. The ends lost 4 bases at V and 5 bases at J; junction bases unmatched: 11. The CDR3 DNA is TGTGCCAGCAGCCCCTCCGGGACGGGGGGACACGAGCAGTACTTC. Protein: CASSPSGTGGHEQYF.

The V and J genes are TRBV5-6 and TRBJ2-2; possible D gene TRBD2, 7 bases. CDR1 and CDR2 from the germline V gene are SGHDT and YYEEEE. The CDR3 extends over 16 amino acids. The V end was cut by 0 bases, the J end by 2 bases, with 11 bases between. CDR3 sequence reads: CASSLVGGRNTGELFF. The CDR3 nucleotides read TGTGCCAGCAGCTTGGTGGGGGGGCGTAACACCGGGGAGCTGTTTTTT.

The chain links TRBV9 to TRBJ1-2; TRBD1 matches at 8 bases. The V and J ends lost 2 bases and 5 bases, in that order; junction bases with no gene match: 11. Germline CDR1 is SGDLS and CDR2 is YYNGEE. The CDR3 contains 16 residues. The CDR3 DNA reads as TGTGCCAGCAGCGTTTCTACGGGACAGGACTCATATGGCTACACCTTC. Its translation: CASSVSTGQDSYGYTF.

In this sample, this clone turned up a few times. The V gene is TRBV7-2, the J gene TRBJ1-4; D is undetermined. This CDR3 is 14 amino acids long. Trimming took off 3 bases at V and 6 bases at J, with 11 bases between the two ends. Germline CDR1 and CDR2: SGHTA and FQGNSA. The CDR3 DNA sequence: TGTGCCAGCAGCTTGCCGGGTTTGGATGAAAAACTGTTTTTT. Amino acids: CASSLPGLDEKLFF.

The rearrangement links TRBV5-1 to TRBJ2-7; D is uncertain. Trimming stripped 0 bases from V and 2 bases from J, with 9 bases between. CDR1 SGHRS and CDR2 YFSETQ come from the germline V gene. The CDR3 runs to 14 residues. CDR3 sequence (DNA): TGCGCCAGCAGCTTGGCCGCACAGACCTACGAGCAGTACTTC. Translating it yields CASSLAAQTYEQYF.

The chain is built from TRBV5-1 and TRBJ1-3; 8 nucleotides line up with TRBD1. V gave up 0 bases and J gave up 2 bases; unmatched junction bases: 4. This CDR3 is 16 amino acids long. Germline V gene sequence: CDR1 SGHRS, CDR2 YFSETQ. Written as DNA, the CDR3 is TGCGCCAGCAGCTTGGAGGGACAGGACACTGGAAACACCATATATTTT. It translates to CASSLEGQDTGNTIYF.

The chain links TRBV10-3 to TRBJ1-1; 7 bases map to TRBD1. CDR1 and CDR2 (germline): ENHRY, SYGVKD. This CDR3 spans 14 amino acids. V shed 7 bases and J 1 base; nucleotides not matched to a gene: 6. The CDR3 DNA reads TGTGCCATCACTCAGACAGGGAGGAACACTGAAGCTTTCTTT. Its translation is CAITQTGRNTEAFF.

The chain uses TRBV5-1 and TRBJ2-5; 12 positions agree with TRBD2. This CDR3 spans 17 amino acids. Germline V gives CDR1 SGHRS, CDR2 YFSETQ. The trim removed 0 bases at V and 4 bases at J, leaving 7 bases unmatched. The CDR3, as DNA: TGCGCCAGCAGCTTGGGGACTAGCGGGGCATGGGGAGAGACCCAGTACTTC. It is translated as CASSLGTSGAWGETQYF.

Many counts were recorded for this clone. CDR3 region: CASSLGDLPYGYTF. DNA for the CDR3: TGTGCCAGCAGCTTGGGCGACCTCCCCTATGGCTACACCTTC. The chain has TRBV7-8 and TRBJ1-2; D unresolved. Germline V CDR1 and CDR2: SGHVS, FQNEAQ. This CDR3 contains 14 residues. V was shortened by 3 bases and J by 4 bases, with 12 bases between the two germline ends. Based on the CDR3 plus reference TRBV7-8 and TRBJ1-2, the full variable domain is GAGVSQSPRYKVAKRGQDVALRCDPISGHVSLFWYQQALGQGPEFLTYFQNEAQLDKSGLPSDRFFAERPEGSVSTLKIQRTQQEDSAVYLCASSLGDLPYGYTFGSGTRLTVV.

This chain connects TRBV27 to TRBJ1-1, with D perhaps TRBD1 (5 bases). Germline V gives CDR1 MNHEY, CDR2 SMNVEV (reference sequence). V lost 6 bases and J 5 bases, leaving 13 bases between the germline ends. CDR3 size: 13 residues. The CDR3 reads CASRGHPLTEAFF. CDR3 in DNA: TGTGCCAGCAGAGGACACCCACTAACTGAAGCTTTCTTT.

The rearrangement uses TRBV19 and TRBJ2-5, with a weak D call TRBD1 (6 bases). The ends were cut back, 4 bases at V and 1 base at J, with 13 bases in the middle. CDR1 LNHDA and CDR2 SQIVND come from the germline V gene (reference sequence). The CDR3 covers 15 residues. DNA of the CDR3: TGTGCCAGTAGTACCGGGACACTTGCCCAAGAGACCCAGTACTTC. Encoded protein: CASSTGTLAQETQYF.

The chain has TRBV7-9 and TRBJ2-7; tentatively, D is TRBD1 (8 bases). Trimming cost V 4 bases and J 2 bases, with 15 bases left between them. CDR1 and CDR2 (germline): SEHNR, FQNEAQ (reference sequence). This CDR3 has 15 amino acids. DNA of the CDR3: TGTGCCAGCAGCTCTAACAGGGGGGGGCCCTACGAGCAGTACTTC. It translates to CASSSNRGGPYEQYF.